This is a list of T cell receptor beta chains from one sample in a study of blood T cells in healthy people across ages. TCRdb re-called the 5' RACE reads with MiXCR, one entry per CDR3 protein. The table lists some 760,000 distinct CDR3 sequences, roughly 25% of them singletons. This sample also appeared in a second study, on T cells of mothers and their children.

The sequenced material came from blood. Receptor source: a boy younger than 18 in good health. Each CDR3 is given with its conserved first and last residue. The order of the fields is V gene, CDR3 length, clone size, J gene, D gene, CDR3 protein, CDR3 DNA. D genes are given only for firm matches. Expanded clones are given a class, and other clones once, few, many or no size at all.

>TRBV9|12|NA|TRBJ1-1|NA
CASSVADTEAFF
TGTGCCAGCAGCGTAGCCGACACTGAAGCTTTCTTT
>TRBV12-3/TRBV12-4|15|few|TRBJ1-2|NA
CASSLNDASVKGYTF
TGTGCCAGCAGTTTAAACGATGCGTCAGTCAAAGGCTACACCTTC
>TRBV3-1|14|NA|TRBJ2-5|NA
CASSHLLGGKTQYF
TGTGCCAGCAGCCATCTCCTGGGTGGGAAGACCCAGTACTTC
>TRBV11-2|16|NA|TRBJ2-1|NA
CASSLVQAGFYNEQFF
TGTGCCAGCAGCTTAGTACAAGCGGGTTTTTACAATGAGCAGTTCTTC
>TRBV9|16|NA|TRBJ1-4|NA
CASSVGTFATNEKLFF
TGTGCCAGCAGCGTAGGGACCTTTGCAACTAATGAAAAACTGTTTTTT
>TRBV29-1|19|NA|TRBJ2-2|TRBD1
CSVELTGPSPPANVGELFF
TGCAGCGTTGAGTTGACAGGGCCTAGCCCCCCCGCAAACGTCGGGGAGCTGTTTTTT
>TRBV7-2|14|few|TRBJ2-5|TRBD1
CASSPVRGRETQYF
TGTGCCAGCAGCCCAGTCAGGGGGCGAGAGACCCAGTACTTC
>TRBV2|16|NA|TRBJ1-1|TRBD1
CAATFLGGAEITEAFF
TGTGCCGCCACATTTCTAGGGGGCGCAGAGATTACTGAAGCTTTCTTT
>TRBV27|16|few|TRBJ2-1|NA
CASSIGEIPSYNEQFF
TGTGCCAGCAGTATTGGAGAGATCCCTTCCTACAATGAGCAGTTCTTC
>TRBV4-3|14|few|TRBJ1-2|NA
CASSQGTGRYGYTF
TGCGCCAGCAGCCAAGGAACAGGGCGCTATGGCTACACCTTC
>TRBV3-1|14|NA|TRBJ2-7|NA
CASSQEPRVYEQYF
TGTGCCAGCAGCCAAGAGCCCAGGGTCTACGAGCAGTACTTC
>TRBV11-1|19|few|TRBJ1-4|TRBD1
CASSQPLRDRVTGPEKLFF
TGTGCCAGCAGTCAACCCCTGCGGGACAGGGTAACTGGGCCCGAAAAACTGTTTTTT
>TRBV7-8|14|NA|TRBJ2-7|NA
CASSFTGIPYEQYF
TGTGCCAGCAGCTTTACAGGGATCCCCTACGAGCAGTACTTC
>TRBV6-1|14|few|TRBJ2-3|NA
CATTGHGGTDTQYF
TGTGCCACCACAGGTCACGGGGGCACAGATACGCAGTATTTT
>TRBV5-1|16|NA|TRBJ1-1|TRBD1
CASSSADRTMNTEAFF
TGCGCCAGCAGCTCCGCGGACAGGACCATGAACACTGAAGCTTTCTTT
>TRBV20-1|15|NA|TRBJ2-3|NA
CSARDRRVSTDTQYF
TGCAGTGCTAGAGATCGCAGGGTTAGCACAGATACGCAGTATTTT
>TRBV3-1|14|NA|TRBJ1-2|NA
CASSQVYGARGYTF
TGTGCCAGCAGCCAAGTTTATGGGGCGCGGGGCTACACCTTC
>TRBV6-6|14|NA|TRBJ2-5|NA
CASGPRPLQETQYF
TGTGCCAGCGGCCCCCGCCCATTACAAGAGACCCAGTACTTC
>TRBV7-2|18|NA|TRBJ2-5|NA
CASSLGVYLEVSQETQYF
TGTGCCAGCAGCTTGGGGGTCTATTTAGAGGTCTCCCAAGAGACCCAGTACTTC
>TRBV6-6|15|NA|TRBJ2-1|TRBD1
CASSYLGQAYNEQFF
TGTGCCAGCAGTTACCTCGGACAGGCCTACAATGAGCAGTTCTTC
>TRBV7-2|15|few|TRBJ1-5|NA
CASSLVVGEYQPQHF
TGTGCCAGCAGCTTGGTCGTAGGGGAGTATCAGCCCCAGCATTTT
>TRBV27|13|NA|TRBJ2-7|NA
CASGYGDSYEQYF
TGTGCCAGCGGATACGGCGATTCCTACGAGCAGTACTTC
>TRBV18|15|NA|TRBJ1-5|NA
CASSEGGRDYQPQHF
TGTGCCAGCTCAGAGGGGGGGCGCGATTATCAGCCCCAGCATTTT
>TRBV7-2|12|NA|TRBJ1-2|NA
CASSLERGSYTF
TGTGCCAGCAGCTTAGAGAGGGGGAGCTACACCTTC
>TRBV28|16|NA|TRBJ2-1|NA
CASSLYSGSSYNEQFF
TGTGCCAGCAGTTTATATTCCGGGAGCTCCTACAATGAGCAGTTCTTC
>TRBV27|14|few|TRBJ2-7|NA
CASAPRGSSYEQYF
TGTGCCAGCGCGCCCCGGGGTAGCTCCTACGAGCAGTACTTC
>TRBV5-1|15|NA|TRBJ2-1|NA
CASSLSAPSYNEQFF
TGCGCCAGCAGCTTGAGCGCGCCTTCTTACAATGAGCAGTTCTTC
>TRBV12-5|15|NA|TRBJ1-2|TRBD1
CASVWAGGMDYGYTF
TGTGCTAGTGTCTGGGCAGGGGGCATGGACTATGGCTACACCTTC
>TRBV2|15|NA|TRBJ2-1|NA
CASSGVGHSYNEQFF
TGTGCCAGCAGTGGCGTGGGCCACTCCTACAATGAGCAGTTCTTC
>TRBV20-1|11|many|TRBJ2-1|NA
CSAGLGTEQFF
TGCAGTGCTGGACTCGGGACTGAGCAGTTCTTC
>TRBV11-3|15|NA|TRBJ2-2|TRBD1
CASSRGQSGTGELFF
TGTGCCAGCAGCCGGGGACAGTCCGGCACCGGGGAGCTGTTTTTT
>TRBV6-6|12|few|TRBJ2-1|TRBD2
CASTTGGSMGFF
TGTGCCAGCACTACCGGGGGGAGTATGGGTTTCTTC
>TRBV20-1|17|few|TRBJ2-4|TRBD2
CSASGRADFEAKNIQYF
TGCAGTGCTAGCGGGAGGGCCGATTTTGAAGCCAAAAACATTCAGTACTTC
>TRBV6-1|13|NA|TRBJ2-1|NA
CASSEAGGNEQFF
TGTGCCAGCAGTGAGGCAGGGGGGAATGAGCAGTTCTTC
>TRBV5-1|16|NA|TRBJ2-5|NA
CASSLRNHATQETQYF
TGCGCCAGCAGCTTGCGTAACCACGCGACGCAAGAGACCCAGTACTTC
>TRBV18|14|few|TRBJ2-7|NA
CASSPSGRNYEQYF
TGTGCCAGCTCACCATCTGGGCGAAATTACGAGCAGTACTTC
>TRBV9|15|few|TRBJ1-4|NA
CASSVVGTTNEKLFF
TGTGCCAGCAGCGTAGTGGGGACAACTAATGAAAAACTGTTTTTT
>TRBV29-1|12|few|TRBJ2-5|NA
CSAGRYQETQYF
TGCAGCGCAGGCCGGTACCAAGAGACCCAGTACTTC
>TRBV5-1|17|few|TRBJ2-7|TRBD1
CASSSGSGTGAPYEQYF
TGCGCCAGCAGCTCAGGCTCCGGGACAGGGGCCCCCTACGAGCAGTACTTC
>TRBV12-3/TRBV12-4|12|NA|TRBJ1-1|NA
CASSKKGTEAFF
TGTGCCAGCAGCAAAAAGGGCACTGAAGCTTTCTTT
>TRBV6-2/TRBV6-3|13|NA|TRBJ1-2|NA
CASIGDGGYGYTF
TGTGCCAGCATCGGGGACGGTGGCTATGGCTACACCTTC
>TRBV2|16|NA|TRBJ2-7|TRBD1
CASSGYSGQGAYEQYF
TGTGCCAGCAGTGGCTATAGTGGTCAGGGGGCCTACGAGCAGTACTTC
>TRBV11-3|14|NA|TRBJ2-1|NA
CASSAYREGNEQFF
TGTGCCAGCAGCGCTTACAGGGAAGGGAATGAGCAGTTCTTC
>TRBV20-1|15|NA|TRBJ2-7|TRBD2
CSARVHAGGSGEQYF
TGCAGTGCTAGAGTTCACGCCGGGGGGTCAGGCGAGCAGTACTTC
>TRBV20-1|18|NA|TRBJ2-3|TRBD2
CSARELGLAGFRTDTQYF
TGCAGTGCTAGAGAGTTGGGACTAGCAGGGTTTCGCACAGATACGCAGTATTTT
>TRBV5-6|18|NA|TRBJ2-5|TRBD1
CASSPPGTGMVVGETQYF
TGTGCCAGCAGCCCCCCCGGGACAGGGATGGTAGTTGGGGAGACCCAGTACTTC
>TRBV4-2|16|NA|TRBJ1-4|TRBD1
CASSPGTGERLEKLFF
TGTGCCAGCAGCCCCGGGACAGGGGAGAGGCTGGAAAAACTGTTTTTT
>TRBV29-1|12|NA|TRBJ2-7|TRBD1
CSVWDSSYEQYF
TGCAGCGTTTGGGACAGTTCCTACGAGCAGTACTTC
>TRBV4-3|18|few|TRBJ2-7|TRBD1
CASSQDPPGDSETYEQYF
TGCGCCAGCAGCCAAGATCCCCCCGGGGACAGCGAGACCTACGAGCAGTACTTC
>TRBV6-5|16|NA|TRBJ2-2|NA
CASSPRTIQNTGELFF
TGTGCCAGCAGTCCTCGGACCATCCAAAACACCGGGGAGCTGTTTTTT
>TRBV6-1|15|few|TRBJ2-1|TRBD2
CASSEGLAGGHEQFF
TGTGCCAGCAGTGAGGGACTAGCGGGGGGGCATGAGCAGTTCTTC
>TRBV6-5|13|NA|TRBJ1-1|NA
CACRDDRNTEAFF
TGTGCCTGCAGAGATGACCGGAACACTGAAGCTTTCTTT
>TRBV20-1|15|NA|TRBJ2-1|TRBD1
CSARVGTGGFNEQFF
TGCAGTGCTAGAGTAGGGACAGGGGGCTTCAATGAGCAGTTCTTC
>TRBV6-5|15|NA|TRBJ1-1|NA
CASSYSPSGYTEAFF
TGTGCCAGTAGTTACTCGCCTTCGGGATACACTGAAGCTTTCTTT
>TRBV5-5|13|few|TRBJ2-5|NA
CASKWTDQETQYF
TGTGCCAGCAAGTGGACGGATCAAGAGACCCAGTACTTC
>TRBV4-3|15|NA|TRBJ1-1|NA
CASSQVDGWNTEAFF
TGCGCCAGCAGCCAAGTTGACGGATGGAACACTGAAGCTTTCTTT
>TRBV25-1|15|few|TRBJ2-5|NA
CASSEFRPEGETQYF
TGTGCCAGCAGTGAATTCCGACCGGAAGGGGAGACCCAGTACTTC
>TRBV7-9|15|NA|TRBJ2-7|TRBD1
CASSPRQGPVHEQYF
TGTGCCAGCAGCCCAAGACAGGGTCCTGTCCACGAGCAGTACTTC
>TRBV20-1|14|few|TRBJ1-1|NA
CSARRGSIDTEAFF
TGCAGTGCAAGGAGAGGTAGCATTGACACTGAAGCTTTCTTT
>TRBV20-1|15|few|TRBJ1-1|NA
CSAYDQTRTNTEAFF
TGCAGTGCTTACGACCAGACCAGGACGAACACTGAAGCTTTCTTT